This T cell receptor beta chain was recorded in a study of blood T cell repertoires in COVID-19. Study at large: The cDNA or gDNA used as material had been derived from T cells, B-cell-depleted T cells, or PBMCs.

Enrollees, roughly 18 to 90 years old, lived in 24 US areas. Cohort placement rested on clinical history that participants reported themselves. It was within 2 weeks before study entry that exposed participants met a COVID-19 case. The CDR3 is 15 residues long. V was clipped by 0 bases and J by 1 base, with 11 bases between them. Germline V gene sequence: CDR1 SGHRS, CDR2 YFSETQ. TCRdb keeps only in-frame clones here, not all; method: immunoSEQ multiplex PCR. The sample carries about 350,000 clones, around nine tenths recorded once. The V gene is TRBV5-1, the J gene TRBJ2-7, with D possibly TRBD1 on 6 matching bases. Sequences were obtained from PBMCs or T cells enriched from blood (not recorded which). This clonotype originated in a woman aged 25 to 45 who had been exposed to COVID-19. This chain's CDR3 is CASSLGAGTSYEQYF. The CDR3 nucleotides are TGCGCCAGCAGCTTGGGTGCCGGGACATCCTACGAGCAGTACTTC.